The clone carrying this T cell receptor (beta chain) was observed a handful of times. The target antigen is unknown. This sample is drawn from a study of beta chain features in type 1 diabetes. What was sequenced were expressed TCRB transcripts, since all of the isolated RNA had been reverse transcribed. Clones were sequenced by immunoSEQ multiplex PCR, and TCRdb holds only the in-frame ones, with some missing. The repertoire holds 600,000 or so clones, with more than 13% as singletons. The study's findings and limits: Any HLA type influence on TCRB rearrangement was left unresolved here. The study found that naive, central memory and Treg TCRB repertoires appeared more similar in patients than in healthy donors. When Type 1 diabetes patients were examined, their TCRB CDR3s proved moderately but significantly shorter in all four CD4+ subsets.

A CD45RO/CCR7/CD25/CD127/CD95/CD27 panel sorted naive, central memory, regulatory and stem cell-like memory CD4+ cells. Sorted populations all had greater than 98% purity. The ends lost 6 bases at V and 6 bases at J; junction bases unmatched: 8. The CDR3 consists of 13 residues. The V gene's germline CDR1 is PRHDT and CDR2 FYEKMQ (reference sequence). This receptor was obtained from a man aged 18 to 30 with type 1 diabetes. This rearrangement joins TRBV13 to TRBJ2-7; TRBD1 matches 7 bases. Specimen: naive CD4+ T cells from blood. The CDR3 loop is CASSSTTGAEQYF. The CDR3 DNA reads TGTGCCAGCAGTTCAACCACAGGGGCCGAGCAGTACTTC.